The 21 T cell receptor beta chains reported below all come from one sample, sequenced in a study of a mutant IDH1 vaccine in newly diagnosed glioma. Their target antigens are unknown. The time point here: week 47, end of study. The content of each vaccine dose was 300 ug of mutant IDH1 20-mer peptide, and topical imiquimod accompanied it. Clones were read by immunoSEQ multiplex PCR, and TCRdb kept only the in-frame ones, dropping some. Counted here are over 50,000 clones, around three quarters occurring once; the ten biggest clones make up about 4.9%. The sample here was PBMCs, taken from a glioma patient whose treatment included an IDH1 peptide vaccine. The source is a woman between 40 and 55 years old with glioma. Some clones in this sample may be carry-over from other donors' samples.

The chain employs TRBV4-2 and TRBJ2-1; 9 nucleotides match TRBD2. CDR3 length: 16 residues. V trimming: 0 bases; J trimming: 10 bases; junction bases outside the gene matches: 10. Per the germline V gene, CDR1 is LGHNA and CDR2 is YNFKEQ. The CDR3 coding sequence is TGTGCCAGCAGCCAAGATAGGCGGGGGGGCCAGGGGGAGCAGTTCTTC. As protein: CASSQDRRGGQGEQFF.

The chain uses TRBV7-9 and TRBJ1-2, with D perhaps TRBD1 (6 bases). CDR3 length: 15 amino acids. The V and J ends lost 5 bases and 0 bases respectively, with 13 bases between them. In germline, CDR1 is SEHNR, CDR2 FQNEAQ (reference sequence). CDR3 sequence (DNA): TGTGCCAGCAGCCTACAGGGTCTACCTAACTATGGCTACACCTTC. Translating gives CASSLQGLPNYGYTF.

This clone has only one observation. The J gene is TRBJ1-5, the V gene TRBV6-5, with D maybe TRBD1 (5 bases). The germline V gene encodes CDR1 MNHEY and CDR2 SVGAGI. Between the trimmed V and J ends, which lost 5 bases and 4 bases, there was a span of 9 bases. The CDR3 has 13 amino acids. The CDR3 loop reads CASSDRRNQPQHF. The CDR3 DNA reads as TGTGCCAGCAGTGACAGACGGAATCAGCCCCAGCATTTT.

This chain links TRBV19 with TRBJ2-1; D might be TRBD1 or TRBD2, each matching 5 bases. V dropped 5 bases and J dropped 8 bases, with 7 bases sitting between them. Germline V gene data show CDR1 as LNHDA and CDR2 as SQIVND (reference sequence). The CDR3 is 11 amino acids. The CDR3: CASSRDHEQFF. As DNA, the CDR3 is TGTGCCAGTAGTCGGGACCATGAGCAGTTCTTC. Based on the CDR3 plus reference TRBV19 and TRBJ2-1, the full variable domain is DGGITQSPKYLFRKEGQNVTLSCEQNLNHDAMYWYRQDPGQGLRLIYYSQIVNDFQKGDIAEGYSVSREKKESFPLTVTSAQKNPTAFYLCASSRDHEQFFGPGTRLTVL.

V is TRBV6-1 and J is TRBJ1-1; the D gene is possibly TRBD1 (5 bases). Per germline, CDR1 MNHNS and CDR2 SASEGT. V gave up 8 bases and J gave up 0 bases, with 10 bases separating them. This CDR3 region has 13 residues. CDR3: CASGGTVNTEAFF. In DNA form, the CDR3 reads TGTGCCAGCGGCGGGACCGTGAACACTGAAGCTTTCTTT.

This chain uses TRBV5-1 with TRBJ1-1; D is ambiguous. The CDR3 is made up of 14 amino acids. Germline loops: CDR1 SGHRS, CDR2 YFSETQ. Between the trimmed V and J ends, which lost 0 bases and 5 bases, there was a span of 11 bases. The CDR3 reads CASSLVAAGTEAFF. DNA of the CDR3: TGCGCCAGCAGCTTGGTGGCTGCGGGGACTGAAGCTTTCTTT. The full variable domain, completed using reference TRBV5-1 and TRBJ1-1, is KAGVTQTPRYLIKTRGQQVTLSCSPISGHRSVSWYQQTPGQGLQFLFEYFSETQRNKGNFPGRFSGRQFSNSRSEMNVSTLELGDSALYLCASSLVAAGTEAFFGQGTRLTVV.

V and J are TRBV6-6 and TRBJ1-4, with 10 bases aligning to TRBD1. The V gene end was trimmed by 6 bases and the J gene end by 7 bases; junction bases not matched to a gene: 5. Germline V gene data show CDR1 as MNHNY and CDR2 as SVGAGI (reference sequence). The CDR3 contains 14 residues. CDR3 loop: CASRAGTGVEKLFF. CDR3 DNA: TGTGCCAGCAGAGCGGGGACAGGGGTTGAAAAACTGTTTTTT.

The V and J genes are TRBV7-2 and TRBJ2-5; unclear D gene. CDR1 SGHTA and CDR2 FQGNSA come from the germline V gene. The CDR3 consists of 13 residues. V dropped 0 bases and J dropped 4 bases, with 6 bases sitting between them. CDR3 sequence reads: CASSLAKRETQYF. Written as DNA, the CDR3 is TGTGCCAGCAGCTTAGCGAAAAGAGAGACCCAGTACTTC. The variable domain in full, with the rest retrieved from reference TRBV7-2 and TRBJ2-5, is GAGVSQSPSNKVTEKGKDVELRCDPISGHTALYWYRQSLGQGLEFLIYFQGNSAPDKSGLPSDRFSAERTGGSVSTLTIQRTQQEDSAVYLCASSLAKRETQYFGPGTRLLVL.

V and J are TRBV19 and TRBJ1-5, with 9 bases lining up with TRBD1. Losses at the gene ends were 9 bases for V and 3 bases for J; bases not matched to a gene: 6. This CDR3 comprises 14 residues. Germline CDR1 LNHDA, CDR2 SQIVND (reference sequence). CDR3 coding DNA: TGTGCCAGCCGGGACAGGGTGTTCAATCAGCCCCAGCATTTT. This sequence encodes CASRDRVFNQPQHF.

The rearrangement joins TRBV2 to TRBJ2-2, with D possibly TRBD2 on 6 matching bases. Germline CDR1 and CDR2: SNHLY and FYNNEI. CDR3 length equals 14 residues. Trimming took off 6 bases at V and 2 bases at J, with 10 bases between the two ends. CDR3 nucleotides: TGTGCCAGCAGCGGGACTCCAAACACCGGGGAGCTGTTTTTT. It specifies CASSGTPNTGELFF.

V is TRBV7-2 and J is TRBJ2-5, with 10 bases aligning to TRBD2. Germline trimming cut 3 bases from V and 4 bases from J; bases unmatched to any gene: 2. CDR1 and CDR2 from the germline V gene are SGHTA and FQGNSA. This CDR3 comprises 14 residues. The CDR3 sequence is CASSLGLALETQYF. In DNA form, the CDR3 reads TGTGCCAGCAGCTTGGGACTAGCGTTAGAGACCCAGTACTTC.

In its sample, this clone is medium-sized. The rearrangement joins TRBV6-5 to TRBJ2-7; perhaps TRBD2 as D (5 bases). V was shortened by 6 bases and J by 3 bases, with 15 bases between the two germline ends. The CDR3 extends over 14 amino acids. Germline V gene lookup returns CDR1 MNHEY and CDR2 SVGAGI. The chain's CDR3 is CASRRSRLLYEQYF. The DNA for the CDR3 is TGTGCCAGCAGACGGAGCCGACTACTCTACGAGCAGTACTTC.

Only a few counts were recorded for this clone. This chain joins TRBV18 and TRBJ2-2, with 9 bases identical to TRBD2. J was trimmed by 5 bases and V by 3 bases; bases with no gene match: 7. Per the germline V gene, CDR1 is KGHSH and CDR2 is LQKENI. The CDR3 sequence is 16 residues long. As DNA, the CDR3 is TGTGCCAGCTCACCGCTTGTAGCGGGGGAAACCGGGGAGCTGTTTTTT. Translation gives CASSPLVAGETGELFF.

The J gene is TRBJ2-1, the V gene TRBV5-4, with 15 bases matching TRBD2. Germline V lookup: CDR1 SGHNT, CDR2 YYREEE (reference sequence). V was clipped by 4 bases and J by 5 bases; unmatched bases: 7. There are 17 residues in the CDR3. In nucleotides, the CDR3 is TGTGCCAGCAGCCCGGGGACTAGCGGGGGGTGGGACAATGAGCAGTTCTTC. Translated: CASSPGTSGGWDNEQFF. Using reference TRBV5-4 and TRBJ2-1 for the parts outside the CDR3, the full variable domain is ETGVTQSPTHLIKTRGQQVTLRCSSQSGHNTVSWYQQALGQGPQFIFQYYREEENGRGNFPPRFSGLQFPNYSSELNVNALELDDSALYLCASSPGTSGGWDNEQFFGPGTRLTVL.

V and J are TRBV13 and TRBJ2-7; D is uncertain. V was pared by 4 bases and J by 1 base, with 5 bases between. Per germline, CDR1 PRHDT and CDR2 FYEKMQ (reference sequence). The CDR3 totals 12 residues. The CDR3 region has the DNA TGTGCCAGCAGCTCCCGTTCCTACGAGCAGTACTTC. This encodes CASSSRSYEQYF. The full variable domain, its missing parts supplied by reference TRBV13 and TRBJ2-7, is AAGVIQSPRHLIKEKRETATLKCYPIPRHDTVYWYQQGPGQDPQFLISFYEKMQSDKGSIPDRFSAQQFSDYHSELNMSSLELGDSALYFCASSSRSYEQYFGPGTRLTVT.

This clone is labeled medium-sized. The V gene is TRBV5-6, the J gene TRBJ2-5; 8 bases match TRBD1. V shed 4 bases, J shed 7 bases, and the junction held 12 bases outside the gene matches. The germline CDR1 and CDR2 sequences are SGHDT and YYEEEE. CDR3 length equals 15 residues. The CDR3 sequence is CASSRAGQGRWTQYF. DNA of the CDR3: TGTGCCAGCAGCCGGGCCGGACAGGGTCGATGGACCCAGTACTTC. Full variable domain (outside the CDR3, taken from reference TRBV5-6 and TRBJ2-5): DAGVTQSPTHLIKTRGQQVTLRCSPKSGHDTVSWYQQALGQGPQFIFQYYEEEERQRGNFPDRFSGHQFPNYSSELNVNALLLGDSALYLCASSRAGQGRWTQYFGPGTRLLVL.

The rearrangement uses TRBV4-1 and TRBJ1-2, with 9 bases identical to TRBD1. Unmatched junction bases numbered 11, after V lost 3 bases and J lost 9 bases. This CDR3 has 15 amino acids. Germline CDR1 reads MGHRA; CDR2 reads YSYEKL. Written as DNA, the CDR3 is TGCGCCAGCAGCCAGTTTACAGGGGGCCCGAGGCGCTACACCTTC. This gives the protein CASSQFTGGPRRYTF.

This clone is a singleton in its sample. The chain employs TRBV11-2 and TRBJ1-1; no reliable D call. The V gene's germline CDR1 is SGHAT and CDR2 FQNNGV. V gave up 1 base and J gave up 7 bases, with 4 bases separating them. The CDR3 contains 11 residues. CDR3 protein: CASSLGVEAFF. CDR3 nucleotides: TGTGCCAGCAGCTTAGGGGTTGAAGCTTTCTTT.

The genes are TRBV2 and TRBJ2-3; tentatively, D is TRBD1 or TRBD2 (6 bases each). Germline lookup yields CDR1 SNHLY and CDR2 FYNNEI. The CDR3 length is 13 residues. Trimming shortened V by 8 bases and J by 1 base, and 10 bases separated the two germline ends. The chain's CDR3 is CASRGRGTDTQYF. DNA for the CDR3: TGTGCCAGCCGGGGGCGGGGCACAGATACGCAGTATTTT.

The chain has TRBV6-5 and TRBJ1-4; TRBD1 aligns across 7 bases. Losses at the gene ends were 5 bases for V and 4 bases for J; bases not matched to a gene: 4. There are 14 residues in the CDR3. The germline gives CDR1 MNHEY, CDR2 SVGAGI. The CDR3 nucleotides read TGTGCCAGCAGTCTTCGACAGGGTAATGAAAAACTGTTTTTT. Amino acid sequence: CASSLRQGNEKLFF.

This rearrangement joins TRBV29-1 to TRBJ1-1; tentative D call: TRBD1 (6 bases). Germline V gives CDR1 SQVTM, CDR2 ANQGSEA. Trimming pared 6 bases from V and 2 bases from J, leaving 13 bases between. This CDR3 spans 13 amino acids. In DNA form, the CDR3 reads TGCAGCGTGGGGGCGGCGGGTAACACTGAAGCTTTCTTT. Encoded protein: CSVGAAGNTEAFF. The full variable domain, rest sourced from reference TRBV29-1 and TRBJ1-1, is SAVISQKPSRDICQRGTSLTIQCQVDSQVTMMFWYRQQPGQSLTLIATANQGSEATYESGFVIDKFPISRPNLTFSTLTVSNMSPEDSSIYLCSVGAAGNTEAFFGQGTRLTVV.